One sample yielded the 9 T cell receptor beta chains listed below, sequenced in a study of cytomegalovirus exposure and HLA in healthy donors. The data were produced by immunoSEQ multiplex PCR, yet TCRdb's version contains in-frame clones alone and is incomplete. The data contain 99,000 or so clones, around 83% of them singletons. The sequenced sample consisted of PBMCs. The source of these receptors is a woman younger than 30 in good health and CMV-seropositive.

V gene TRBV4-2 combines with J gene TRBJ2-7; D gene ambiguous. The length of the CDR3 is 11 residues. V gave up 1 base and J gave up 4 bases, with 2 bases separating them. Germline CDR1 is LGHNA and CDR2 is YNFKEQ. Here the CDR3 DNA reads TGTGCCAGCAGCCAAGCATACGAGCAGTACTTC. Translation: CASSQAYEQYF.

This chain uses TRBV5-4 with TRBJ2-5; unclear D gene. The V and J ends lost 4 bases and 4 bases respectively, with 5 bases between them. Germline V lookup: CDR1 SGHNT, CDR2 YYREEE (reference sequence). There are 11 residues in the CDR3. CDR3 protein: CASSVGETQYF. DNA for the CDR3: TGTGCCAGCAGCGTCGGAGAGACCCAGTACTTC.

The chain couples TRBV19 to TRBJ1-5; 7 bases align to TRBD1. Germline V CDR1 and CDR2: LNHDA, SQIVND (reference sequence). The length of the CDR3 is 13 residues. Losses at the gene ends were 8 bases for V and 3 bases for J; bases not matched to a gene: 4. The CDR3 region is CASGTVPNQPQHF. In DNA, the CDR3 is TGTGCCAGTGGGACAGTGCCCAATCAGCCCCAGCATTTT.

This clone was recorded only once. The chain recombines TRBV19 with TRBJ1-5; 7 bases align to TRBD1. Germline assignment: CDR1 LNHDA and CDR2 SQIVND (reference sequence). The CDR3 consists of 15 residues. V lost 6 bases to trimming and J lost 3 bases; unmatched junction nucleotides: 8. This CDR3 reads CASRLTGSANQPQHF. CDR3 DNA sequence: TGTGCCAGTAGGTTGACAGGGTCGGCCAATCAGCCCCAGCATTTT. Together with reference TRBV19 and TRBJ1-5, the CDR3 gives the full variable domain: DGGITQSPKYLFRKEGQNVTLSCEQNLNHDAMYWYRQDPGQGLRLIYYSQIVNDFQKGDIAEGYSVSREKKESFPLTVTSAQKNPTAFYLCASRLTGSANQPQHFGDGTRLSIL.

This chain links TRBV4-1 with TRBJ1-2; D gene ambiguous. Germline CDR1 and CDR2: MGHRA and YSYEKL. The V end was cut by 0 bases, the J end by 7 bases, with 18 bases between. The CDR3 totals 16 residues. The CDR3 coding sequence is TGCGCCAGCAGCCAAGAGGTCCGAAACCCCACGAGTGGCTACACCTTC. Translation gives CASSQEVRNPTSGYTF.

This sequence joins TRBV5-1 and TRBJ2-7; TRBD2 matches at 7 bases. The CDR3 runs 14 residues. J gave up 0 bases and V 5 bases, and 5 bases lay outside the gene matches. The V gene's germline CDR1 is SGHRS and CDR2 YFSETQ. Written as DNA, the CDR3 is TGCGCCAGCAGTTGGGGCGGGAGCTCCTACGAGCAGTACTTC. It specifies CASSWGGSSYEQYF. Drawing the rest from reference TRBV5-1 and TRBJ2-7, the complete variable domain is KAGVTQTPRYLIKTRGQQVTLSCSPISGHRSVSWYQQTPGQGLQFLFEYFSETQRNKGNFPGRFSGRQFSNSRSEMNVSTLELGDSALYLCASSWGGSSYEQYFGPGTRLTVT.

The chain links TRBV28 to TRBJ2-5; TRBD1 is a possible D gene (6 bases). The CDR3 covers 14 residues. Germline V gene lookup returns CDR1 MDHEN and CDR2 SYDVKM. V was cut by 1 base and J by 4 bases, with 10 bases left in between. The chain's CDR3 is CASSLLGRGETQYF. The DNA of the CDR3 is TGTGCCAGCAGTTTATTGGGCAGGGGAGAGACCCAGTACTTC.

V is TRBV5-1 and J is TRBJ2-7; no definite D call. Germline V CDR1 and CDR2: SGHRS, YFSETQ. There are 13 residues in the CDR3. V gave up 0 bases and J gave up 2 bases, with 6 bases separating them. CDR3 protein: CASSLDNTYEQYF. For the CDR3, the DNA is TGCGCCAGCAGCTTGGACAATACCTACGAGCAGTACTTC. Drawing the rest from reference TRBV5-1 and TRBJ2-7, the complete variable domain is KAGVTQTPRYLIKTRGQQVTLSCSPISGHRSVSWYQQTPGQGLQFLFEYFSETQRNKGNFPGRFSGRQFSNSRSEMNVSTLELGDSALYLCASSLDNTYEQYFGPGTRLTVT.

The chain is built from TRBV10-2 and TRBJ2-1, with D possibly being TRBD1 (5 bases). The CDR3 extends over 14 amino acids. V lost 4 bases and J 7 bases, leaving 14 bases between the germline ends. Looked up from germline, CDR1 is WSHSY and CDR2 is SAAADI. The CDR3 DNA sequence: TGCGCCAGCAGTGCCCCTAGGGGTGTGAATGAGCAGTTCTTC. Amino acid sequence: CASSAPRGVNEQFF.